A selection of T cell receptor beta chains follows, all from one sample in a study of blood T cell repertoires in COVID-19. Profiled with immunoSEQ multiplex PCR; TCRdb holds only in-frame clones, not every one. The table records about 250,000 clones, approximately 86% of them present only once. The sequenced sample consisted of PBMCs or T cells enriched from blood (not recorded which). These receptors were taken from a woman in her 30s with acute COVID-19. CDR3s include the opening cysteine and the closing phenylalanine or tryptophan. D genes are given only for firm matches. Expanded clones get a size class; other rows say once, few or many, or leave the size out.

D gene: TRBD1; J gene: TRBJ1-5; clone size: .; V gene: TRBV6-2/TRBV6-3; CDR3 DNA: TGTGCCAGCAGCCAAGGGACAGTTCATCAGCCCCAGCATTTT; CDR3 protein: CASSQGTVHQPQHF
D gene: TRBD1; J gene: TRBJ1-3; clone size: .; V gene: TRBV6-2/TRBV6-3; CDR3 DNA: TGTGCCAGCAGTACCTACAGGGGGCCTGGAAACACCATATATTTT; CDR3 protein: CASSTYRGPGNTIYF
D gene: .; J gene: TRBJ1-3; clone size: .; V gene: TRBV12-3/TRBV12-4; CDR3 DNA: TGTGCCGGGCGGGGGGCTGGAAACACCATATATTTT; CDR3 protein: CAGRGAGNTIYF
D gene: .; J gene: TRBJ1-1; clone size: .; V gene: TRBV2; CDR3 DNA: TGTGCCAGCAGACGGTTACTGAACACTGAAGCTTTCTTT; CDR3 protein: CASRRLLNTEAFF
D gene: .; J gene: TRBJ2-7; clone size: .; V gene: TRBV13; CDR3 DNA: TGTGCCAGCAGCCTTCGGGACACAAGGTACGAGCAGTACTTC; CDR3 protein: CASSLRDTRYEQYF
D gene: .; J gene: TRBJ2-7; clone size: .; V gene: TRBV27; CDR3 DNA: TGTGCCAGCACCCCCGGGGGGCTAAGGTACGAGCAGTACTTC; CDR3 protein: CASTPGGLRYEQYF
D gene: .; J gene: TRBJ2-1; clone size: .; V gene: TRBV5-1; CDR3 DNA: TGCGCCAGCAGCCGTTTAGGAGGTTCGGACAATGAGCAGTTCTTC; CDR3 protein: CASSRLGGSDNEQFF
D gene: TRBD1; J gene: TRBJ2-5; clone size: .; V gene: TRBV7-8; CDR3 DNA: TGTGCCAGCAGCTACAGGGGGGATTCCTTCCAAGAGACCCAGTACTTC; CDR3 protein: CASSYRGDSFQETQYF
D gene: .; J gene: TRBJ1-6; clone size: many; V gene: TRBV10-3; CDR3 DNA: TGTGCCATCAGTGAGCAGGGGCCAAATTCACCCCTCCACTTT; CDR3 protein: CAISEQGPNSPLHF
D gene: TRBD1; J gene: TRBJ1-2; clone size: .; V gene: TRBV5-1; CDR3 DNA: TGCGCCAGCAGCTTGGAAGGAGGGGGCCCCTATGGCTACACCTTC; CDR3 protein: CASSLEGGGPYGYTF
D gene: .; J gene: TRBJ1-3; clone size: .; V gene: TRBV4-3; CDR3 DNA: TGCGCCAGCAGCCAAGTGGGAGGATTATCCTCTGGAAACACCATATATTTT; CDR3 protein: CASSQVGGLSSGNTIYF
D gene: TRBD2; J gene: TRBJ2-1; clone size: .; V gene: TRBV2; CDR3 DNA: TGTGCCACGGGACTAGCGGGGGGGCACTCACCCAATGAGCAGTTCTTC; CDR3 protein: CATGLAGGHSPNEQFF
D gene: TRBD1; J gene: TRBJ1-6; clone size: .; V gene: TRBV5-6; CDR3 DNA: TGTGCCAGCAGCCCCCAAGGGACAGGTAATTCACCCCTCCACTTT; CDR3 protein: CASSPQGTGNSPLHF
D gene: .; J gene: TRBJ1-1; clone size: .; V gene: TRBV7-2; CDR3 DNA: TGTGCCAGCAGCTTAGAGACGGGGTGGAACACTGAAGCTTTCTTT; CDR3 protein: CASSLETGWNTEAFF
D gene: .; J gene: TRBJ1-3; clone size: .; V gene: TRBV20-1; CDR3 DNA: TGCAGTGCTAGTTCTCAGTATGCGGGTGGAAACACCATATATTTT; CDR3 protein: CSASSQYAGGNTIYF
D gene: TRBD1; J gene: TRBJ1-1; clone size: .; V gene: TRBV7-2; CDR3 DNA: TGTGCCAGCAGCTCTAGAGACAGGGGGCGCGGAGTGACGGACACTGAAGCTTTCTTT; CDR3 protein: CASSSRDRGRGVTDTEAFF
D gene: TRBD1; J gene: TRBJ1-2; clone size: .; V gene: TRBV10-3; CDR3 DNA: TGTGCCATCCGGGACAGCGGGCGGTATGGCTACACCTTC; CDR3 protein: CAIRDSGRYGYTF
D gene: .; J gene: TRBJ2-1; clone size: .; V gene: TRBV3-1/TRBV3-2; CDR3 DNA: TGTGCCAGCAGCCAAGAGCTCGGACCAGGGTACAATGAGCAGTTCTTC; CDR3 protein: CASSQELGPGYNEQFF